Listed below are T cell receptor beta chains from one sample, sequenced in a study of T cells after posttransplantation cyclophosphamide. Assay used: immunoSEQ multiplex PCR; TCRdb lists only in-frame clones, some missing. The specimen has some 17,000 clones, none found just once. The sequencing here drew on PBMCs, taken after allogeneic stem cell transplant with posttransplant cyclophosphamide. The origin of the receptors is a female patient younger than 45 who received an allogeneic stem cell transplant from a related donor, was CMV-positive, and had no GVHD. Some T cells may be supplied by the graft donor. CDR3s include the opening cysteine and the closing phenylalanine or tryptophan. The D gene is left open where the match is weak. Clone sizes are shown as how often the clone was seen (once, few, many) or a class if it is expanded.

V gene	J gene	D gene	clone size	CDR3 protein	CDR3 DNA
TRBV30	TRBJ1-1	TRBD1	many	CAWSVPPTGVWPEAFF	TGTGCCTGGAGTGTACCCCCGACAGGGGTTTGGCCTGAAGCTTTCTTT
TRBV25-1	TRBJ2-1	TRBD2	many	CASTGTSGLNEQFF	TGTGCCAGCACAGGGACTAGCGGCCTCAATGAGCAGTTCTTC
TRBV7-3	TRBJ2-2	NA	many	CASSLTGGGTNTGELFF	TGTGCCAGCAGCTTAACCGGGGGAGGTACGAACACCGGGGAGCTGTTTTTT
TRBV7-8	TRBJ1-5	NA	many	CASSLEGDSNQPQHF	TGTGCCAGCAGCTTAGAAGGGGATAGCAATCAGCCCCAGCATTTT
TRBV28	TRBJ2-1	TRBD2	many	CASSFAPSGRTNEQFF	TGTGCCAGCAGTTTTGCCCCCAGCGGGAGGACGAATGAGCAGTTCTTC
TRBV7-8	TRBJ2-3	NA	many	CASSQGTASTDTQYF	TGTGCCAGCAGCCAGGGGACGGCTAGCACAGATACGCAGTATTTT
TRBV6-6	TRBJ1-4	TRBD1	many	CASNYRGGEKLFF	TGTGCCAGCAACTACAGGGGGGGTGAAAAACTGTTTTTT
TRBV6-5	TRBJ1-2	NA	many	CASSRAGAVGYTF	TGTGCCAGCAGTCGGGCGGGGGCGGTTGGCTACACCTTC
TRBV7-2	TRBJ2-5	NA	many	CASSLFSRAQETQYF	TGTGCCAGCAGCTTATTTAGCAGGGCTCAAGAGACCCAGTACTTC
TRBV11-3	TRBJ2-7	NA	many	CASSLGGRPYEQYF	TGTGCCAGCAGCCTCGGGGGGCGGCCCTACGAGCAGTACTTC
TRBV9	TRBJ2-7	TRBD2	many	CASSTLAGGGLSYEQYF	TGTGCCAGCAGCACCCTAGCGGGAGGGGGTCTCTCCTACGAGCAGTACTTC
TRBV9	TRBJ2-1	TRBD2	many	CASSPGLADYNEQFF	TGTGCCAGCAGCCCTGGACTAGCGGATTACAATGAGCAGTTCTTC
TRBV28	TRBJ2-3	NA	many	CASSFPGVNTDTQYF	TGTGCCAGCAGTTTCCCCGGAGTTAACACAGATACGCAGTATTTT
TRBV7-2	TRBJ2-1	NA	many	CASSKDLAGHNEQFF	TGTGCCAGCAGCAAAGACCTCGCAGGTCACAATGAGCAGTTCTTC
TRBV28	TRBJ1-5	TRBD1	many	CASSAGQSNQPQHF	TGTGCCAGCAGTGCGGGACAGAGCAATCAGCCCCAGCATTTT